The text below deals with one T cell receptor (beta chain). This entry belongs to a study of blood T cell repertoires in COVID-19. Study context: T cells, B-cell-depleted T cells, or PBMCs provided the cDNA or gDNA that served as material.

Methods used by the authors: Quantification of nucleated cells was approximated via reference gene primer amplification. Clones were sequenced by immunoSEQ multiplex PCR, and TCRdb holds only the in-frame ones, with some missing. The DNA gave D and trimming, while V, J and clone size come from that table. Of 110,000 to 150,000 clones in the sample, over 80% were seen once. The sequence derives from a woman older than 75 with acute or convalescent COVID-19. Sequencing was carried out using peripheral blood.

The CDR3 protein is CASSISREDGYTF. The CDR3 region has the DNA TGTGCCAGTAGTATCTCCAGGGAGGATGGCTACACCTTC. The rearrangement joins TRBV19 to TRBJ1-2; D may be TRBD1 (5 bases). This CDR3 has 13 amino acids. Trimming pared 3 bases from V and 6 bases from J, leaving 11 bases between. The V gene's germline CDR1 is LNHDA and CDR2 SQIVND (reference sequence).